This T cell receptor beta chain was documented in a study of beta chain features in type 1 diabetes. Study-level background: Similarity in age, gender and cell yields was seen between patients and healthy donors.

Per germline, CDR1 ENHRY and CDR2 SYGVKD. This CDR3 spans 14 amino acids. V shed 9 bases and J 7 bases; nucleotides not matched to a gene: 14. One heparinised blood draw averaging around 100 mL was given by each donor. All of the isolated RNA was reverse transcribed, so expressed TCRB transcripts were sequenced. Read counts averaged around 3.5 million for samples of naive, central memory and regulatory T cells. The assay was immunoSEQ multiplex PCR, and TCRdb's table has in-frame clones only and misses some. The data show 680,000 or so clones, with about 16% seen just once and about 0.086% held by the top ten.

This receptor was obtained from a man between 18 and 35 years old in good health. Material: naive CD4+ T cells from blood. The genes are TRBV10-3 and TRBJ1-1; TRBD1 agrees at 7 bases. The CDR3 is CAMSSLTGPGEAFF. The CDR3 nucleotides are TGTGCCATGTCTAGTCTGACAGGGCCGGGTGAAGCTTTCTTT.